Listed here are 21 T cell receptor beta chains from one sample, sequenced in a study of STAT5B mutations in CD4+ large granular lymphocyte leukemia. Data came from immunoSEQ multiplex PCR; TCRdb stores just in-frame clones and leaves some out. This sample carries about 22,000 clones, about 80% of them seen once, and the ten largest clones take 8.6%. The sequencing input was CD4+ T cells from blood buffy coats. Every receptor here comes from a human donor in good health.

The gene calls are TRBV5-8 and TRBJ2-1, with 7 bases matching TRBD2. The CDR3 has 15 residues. The trim removed 6 bases at V and 5 bases at J, leaving 11 bases unmatched. Germline V gene lookup returns CDR1 SGHTS and CDR2 YDEGEE. In DNA form, the CDR3 reads TGTGCCAGCACCTCGGGGGGAAAACGAAACAATGAGCAGTTCTTC. Amino acids: CASTSGGKRNNEQFF.

This rearrangement joins TRBV5-8 to TRBJ1-2; 8 nucleotides match TRBD1. The CDR3 has 14 residues. CDR1 and CDR2 (germline): SGHTS, YDEGEE. Trimming cost V 2 bases and J 3 bases; bases outside gene matches: 3. CDR3 protein: CASSFDRGDYGYTF. The CDR3 region has the DNA TGTGCCAGCAGCTTCGACAGGGGTGACTATGGCTACACCTTC. Filled out from reference TRBV5-8 and TRBJ1-2, the complete variable domain reads EAGVTQSPTHLIKTRGQQATLRCSPISGHTSVYWYQQALGLGLQFLLWYDEGEERNRGNFPPRFSGRQFPNYSSELNVNALELEDSALYLCASSFDRGDYGYTFGSGTRLTVV.

V and J are TRBV4-3 and TRBJ1-6, with D hard to call. The CDR3 runs to 16 residues. Trimming took off 2 bases at V and 10 bases at J, with 18 bases between the two ends. Per germline, CDR1 LGHNA and CDR2 YSLEER. CDR3 sequence: CASSQSALGLGSPLHF. As DNA, the CDR3 is TGCGCCAGCAGCCAATCAGCGTTAGGGTTGGGATCACCCCTCCACTTT.

The chain recombines TRBV4-1 with TRBJ1-5; the D is unclear. V dropped 1 base and J dropped 3 bases, with 7 bases sitting between them. Germline V gene data show CDR1 as MGHRA and CDR2 as YSYEKL. CDR3 length: 14 residues. Here the CDR3 reads CASSQAPNNQPQHF. Written as DNA, the CDR3 is TGCGCCAGCAGCCAAGCTCCGAACAATCAGCCCCAGCATTTT.

The V gene is TRBV10-1, the J gene TRBJ2-2, with 9 bases lining up with TRBD1. The germline CDR1 and CDR2 sequences are WNHNN and SYGVQD (reference sequence). The V segment lost 6 bases and the J segment 1 base; nucleotides outside the gene matches: 3. The CDR3 consists of 15 residues. The CDR3 region has the DNA TGCGCCAGCAGGGAGGACAGGGGGAACACCGGGGAGCTGTTTTTT. Protein: CASREDRGNTGELFF.

CDR3: CASSSGGLGELFF. The CDR3 bases are TGTGCCAGCAGTTCAGGGGGCCTCGGGGAGCTGTTTTTT. V and J are TRBV27 and TRBJ2-2, with 8 nucleotides matching TRBD1. The CDR3 contains 13 residues. V lost 4 bases and J lost 7; bases outside the gene matches: 2. Looked up from germline, CDR1 is MNHEY and CDR2 is SMNVEV (reference sequence).

CDR3 region: CASSLALTGKTEAFF. In DNA form, the CDR3 reads TGCGCCAGCAGCTTGGCTCTGACCGGGAAAACTGAAGCTTTCTTT. The chain combines TRBV5-1 with TRBJ1-1, with unresolved D. The CDR3 runs 15 residues. Trimming took off 0 bases at V and 5 bases at J, with 14 bases between the two ends. Germline V gene data show CDR1 as SGHRS and CDR2 as YFSETQ.

The sample holds one count of this clone. V is TRBV4-2 and J is TRBJ1-5, with TRBD1 matching 7 bases. V gave up 4 bases and J gave up 4 bases; unmatched junction bases: 10. The CDR3 runs 16 residues. Germline V gives CDR1 LGHNA, CDR2 YNFKEQ. CDR3 in amino acids: CASSLTDRVPNQPQHF. CDR3 sequence (DNA): TGTGCCAGCAGCCTCACCGACAGGGTCCCAAATCAGCCCCAGCATTTT.

This clone was found a few times. The chain carries TRBV19 and TRBJ2-7; 9 bases agree with TRBD1. The CDR3 runs to 15 residues. Trimming at V came to 5 bases and at J to 5 bases, leaving 10 bases not matched to a gene. Looked up from germline, CDR1 is LNHDA and CDR2 is SQIVND (reference sequence). The chain's CDR3 is CASSVGTGRFDEQYF. The CDR3 bases are TGTGCCAGTAGTGTCGGGACAGGGAGATTCGACGAGCAGTACTTC.

The chain carries TRBV7-9 and TRBJ1-2; tentatively, D is TRBD1 (5 bases). The germline V and J ends were trimmed by 5 bases and 8 bases, with 9 bases remaining between them. CDR3 length equals 11 residues. Per the germline V gene, CDR1 is SEHNR and CDR2 is FQNEAQ (reference sequence). CDR3 bases: TGTGCCAGCAGCCAAGGGGACGGCTACACCTTC. Protein sequence: CASSQGDGYTF.

In DNA, the CDR3 is TGTGCCAGTAGTACTACTAGTAGGCCCTACAATGAGCAGTTCTTC. This encodes CASSTTSRPYNEQFF. V is TRBV19 and J is TRBJ2-1, with D maybe TRBD2 (5 bases). Germline V gene data show CDR1 as LNHDA and CDR2 as SQIVND (reference sequence). Trimming pared 4 bases from V and 2 bases from J, leaving 12 bases between. CDR3 size: 15 residues.

This clone occurred once. The V gene is TRBV30, the J gene TRBJ2-7; no firm D call. Per germline, CDR1 GTSNPN and CDR2 SVGIG (reference sequence). The CDR3 has 12 amino acids. Trimming removed 3 bases from V and 4 bases from J, with 10 bases in between. In nucleotides, the CDR3 is TGTGCCTGGAGCGTGGGGTGGTACGAGCAGTACTTC. This sequence encodes CAWSVGWYEQYF.

The chain joins TRBV5-6 to TRBJ1-6, with a tentative D call TRBD1 (6 bases). V was cut by 1 base and J by 4 bases, with 9 bases left in between. Per germline, CDR1 SGHDT and CDR2 YYEEEE. The CDR3 covers 15 residues. In DNA form, the CDR3 reads TGTGCCAGCAGCTTGACAGGGATTTATAATTCACCCCTCCACTTT. Its protein product is CASSLTGIYNSPLHF.

The gene calls are TRBV18 and TRBJ2-2; tentative D call: TRBD2 (6 bases). The CDR3 has 17 amino acids. Looked up from germline, CDR1 is KGHSH and CDR2 is LQKENI. V was shortened by 2 bases and J by 0 bases, with 13 bases between the two germline ends. DNA of the CDR3: TGTGCCAGCTCACCATCCCAAGCGGGTACGAACACCGGGGAGCTGTTTTTT. Encoded protein: CASSPSQAGTNTGELFF.

Here the CDR3 reads CASSEYSGANTGELFF. DNA of the CDR3: TGTGCCAGCAGTGAATATAGCGGGGCGAACACCGGGGAGCTGTTTTTT. The J gene is TRBJ2-2, the V gene TRBV25-1; 8 bases fit TRBD2. The CDR3 is made up of 16 amino acids. Per the germline V gene, CDR1 is MGHDK and CDR2 is SYGVNS. Germline trimming cut 0 bases from V and 0 bases from J; bases unmatched to any gene: 0.

The CDR3 reads CASSPLGAGSQETQYF. The CDR3 DNA is TGTGCCAGCTCACCACTAGGGGCAGGGTCCCAAGAGACCCAGTACTTC. The chain recombines TRBV18 with TRBJ2-5; D is possibly TRBD1 (5 bases). The CDR3 runs 16 residues. CDR1 is KGHSH, CDR2 LQKENI, per germline. V was shortened by 1 base and J by 1 base, with 13 bases between the two germline ends.

The CDR3 loop is CASSPGLASTGKETQYF. As DNA, the CDR3 is TGTGCCAGCAGCCCGGGACTAGCCTCGACGGGAAAAGAGACCCAGTACTTC. The chain joins TRBV14 to TRBJ2-5; 9 bases map to TRBD2. After removal of 4 bases from V and 3 bases from J, the junction contained 12 bases not matched to a gene. The CDR3 length is 17 residues. The V gene's germline CDR1 is SGHDN and CDR2 FVKESK.

CDR3 residues: CASTTSLADTKETQYF. The CDR3 bases are TGTGCCAGCACCACCAGTCTAGCGGATACTAAAGAGACCCAGTACTTC. The chain is built from TRBV28 and TRBJ2-5; TRBD2 agrees at 7 bases. The germline gives CDR1 MDHEN, CDR2 SYDVKM. The CDR3 spans 16 residues. V was pared by 7 bases and J by 3 bases, with 14 bases of the junction left unmatched.

This rearrangement joins TRBV2 to TRBJ1-3, with 7 bases that match TRBD1. The CDR3 runs to 15 residues. Per the germline V gene, CDR1 is SNHLY and CDR2 is FYNNEI. V dropped 5 bases and J dropped 6; count of bases not matched to a gene: 10. Here the CDR3 reads CASSNRGWGENTIYF. In DNA, the CDR3 is TGTGCCAGCAGTAACAGGGGCTGGGGTGAAAACACCATATATTTT.

The chain has TRBV15 and TRBJ2-7; 7 positions match TRBD1. Germline CDR1 and CDR2: LNHNV and YYDKDF (reference sequence). V dropped 5 bases and J dropped 2; count of bases not matched to a gene: 6. The CDR3 consists of 14 residues. In nucleotides, the CDR3 is TGTGCCACCAGCGTCAACAGGGGCCCCTACGAGCAGTACTTC. Its translation is CATSVNRGPYEQYF.

This clone was counted a single time. V and J are TRBV7-9 and TRBJ2-1; 9 bases are shared with TRBD2. V shed 1 base and J 0 bases; nucleotides not matched to a gene: 7. The CDR3 is made up of 18 amino acids. Germline V gives CDR1 SEHNR, CDR2 FQNEAQ (reference sequence). In DNA form, the CDR3 reads TGTGCCAGCAGCTTAGGGCTAGCGGGGCCCAGCTCCTACAATGAGCAGTTCTTC. This encodes CASSLGLAGPSSYNEQFF.